This is a list of T cell receptor beta chains from one sample in a study of blood T cell repertoires in COVID-19. Sequencing used immunoSEQ multiplex PCR; TCRdb keeps in-frame clones, though not all of them. The sample has 150,000 or so clones; roughly 88% are singletons. What was sequenced was PBMCs or T cells enriched from blood (not recorded which). Receptors originate from a man aged 70-80 years who had been exposed to COVID-19. Both conserved end residues are part of each CDR3. Each record gives: D gene, J gene, clone size, V gene, CDR3 protein, CDR3 DNA. The D gene is left open where the match is weak. Clone sizes are given selectively: once, few, many, or a class where the clone is expanded.

D: TRBD2
J: TRBJ2-2
size: NA
V: TRBV19
CDR3: CASSFPSGSWAGELFF
DNA: TGTGCCAGTAGTTTCCCCAGCGGGAGTTGGGCCGGGGAGCTGTTTTTT

D: NA
J: TRBJ1-3
size: NA
V: TRBV19
CDR3: CASNREFGNTIYF
DNA: TGTGCCAGCAACAGAGAATTTGGAAACACCATATATTTT

D: TRBD1
J: TRBJ2-7
size: NA
V: TRBV4-3
CDR3: CASSTAGTGNYEQYF
DNA: TGCGCCAGCAGCACAGCCGGGACAGGGAACTACGAGCAGTACTTC

D: TRBD1
J: TRBJ1-1
size: once
V: TRBV20-1
CDR3: CSAAQGAEAFF
DNA: TGCAGTGCAGCGCAGGGGGCAGAAGCTTTCTTT

D: NA
J: TRBJ2-2
size: NA
V: TRBV2
CDR3: CASRAGAVFAGELFF
DNA: TGTGCCAGCAGGGCTGGGGCAGTTTTCGCGGGGGAGCTGTTTTTT

D: NA
J: TRBJ1-5
size: once
V: TRBV2
CDR3: CASSEQGMAQPQHF
DNA: TGTGCCAGCAGTGAACAGGGGATGGCTCAGCCCCAGCATTTT

D: TRBD1
J: TRBJ1-4
size: NA
V: TRBV27
CDR3: CASSLTGGAPGELFF
DNA: TGTGCCAGCAGTCTAACAGGGGGCGCCCCGGGAGAACTGTTTTTT

D: NA
J: TRBJ1-1
size: once
V: TRBV29-1
CDR3: CSVEDRPGNTEAFF
DNA: TGCAGCGTTGAGGACAGACCCGGGAACACTGAAGCTTTCTTT

D: NA
J: TRBJ2-7
size: NA
V: TRBV19
CDR3: CASSSRGTYEQYF
DNA: TGTGCCAGTAGTTCCAGGGGAACCTACGAGCAGTACTTC

D: NA
J: TRBJ1-5
size: NA
V: TRBV19
CDR3: CASKEADSSAPQHF
DNA: TGTGCCAGTAAGGAGGCCGATTCCAGTGCGCCCCAGCATTTT

D: TRBD2
J: TRBJ2-1
size: NA
V: TRBV5-4
CDR3: CASSLEGSGGFNEQFF
DNA: TGTGCCAGCAGCTTGGAGGGTAGCGGGGGTTTCAATGAGCAGTTCTTC